The 5 T cell receptor beta chains in this list originate from one sample, sequenced in a study of shared clonotypes between healthy human individuals. Measured with immunoSEQ multiplex PCR; TCRdb has only the in-frame clones, and not every one. The sample records about 2 million clones, 85% to 95% being singletons. The sequencing input was naive CD4+ T cells sorted from blood. As to subset: CD45RA+ positively selected. The receptor source for this set is a man aged 18 to 30 in good health.

The chain has TRBV6-5 and TRBJ1-1, with D hard to call. CDR1 and CDR2 (germline): MNHEY, SVGAGI. Trimming pared 4 bases from V and 1 base from J, leaving 13 bases between. This CDR3 has 15 amino acids. This chain's CDR3 is CASSSNLQRNTEAFF. The CDR3, as DNA: TGTGCCAGCAGTTCCAACCTACAGAGGAACACTGAAGCTTTCTTT.

This clone has only one observation. V is TRBV25-1 and J is TRBJ2-2; D unclear. The CDR3 is 15 amino acids. Germline-derived CDR1 and CDR2 are MGHDK and SYGVNS. Trimming left V 4 bases short and J 1 base short, with 10 bases between. The CDR3 is CASSAISENTGELFF. CDR3 in DNA: TGTGCCAGCAGTGCCATATCAGAGAACACCGGGGAGCTGTTTTTT.

This clone was seen just once. The V and J genes are TRBV4-1 and TRBJ2-5; unclear D gene. Trimming pared 1 base from V and 5 bases from J, leaving 8 bases between. Per germline, CDR1 MGHRA and CDR2 YSYEKL. The CDR3 runs to 13 residues. The DNA for the CDR3 is TGCGCCAGCAGCCAAGCAATGAAGGAGACCCAGTACTTC. This codes for CASSQAMKETQYF.

The chain joins TRBV6-5 to TRBJ2-2; maybe TRBD1 (6 bases). Trimming stripped 8 bases from V and 7 bases from J, with 20 bases between. This CDR3 is built from 15 residues. CDR1 is MNHEY and CDR2 is SVGAGI in the germline V gene. CDR3 nucleotide sequence: TGTGCCAGCGGGTGGAACAGGGTCGGCGTCGGGGAGCTGTTTTTT. Amino acids: CASGWNRVGVGELFF.

The chain recombines TRBV30 with TRBJ1-6; D not resolved. V lost 5 bases, J lost 10 bases, and 18 bases lay in between. The CDR3 sequence is 14 residues long. The germline CDR1 and CDR2 sequences are GTSNPN and SVGIG (reference sequence). The chain's CDR3 is CAWGQAGLASPLHF. CDR3 coding DNA: TGTGCCTGGGGCCAGGCGGGGTTGGCGTCACCCCTCCACTTT.